This T cell receptor (beta chain) was retrieved from a study of T cells after posttransplantation cyclophosphamide. TCRdb's copy holds only in-frame clones and misses some; the assay was immunoSEQ multiplex PCR. The counts give some 40,000 clones, none of them seen only once; roughly 4.3% is held by the top ten. In this sample, this clone turned up a few times. CDR1 and CDR2 from the germline V gene are SGHVS and FQNEAQ. CDR3 length equals 16 residues. V gave up 6 bases and J gave up 7 bases, with 24 bases separating them. This sequence originates from a woman aged 50 to 60 in good health and a related stem cell transplant donor. The sample comprised PBMCs. The chain recombines TRBV7-8 with TRBJ1-1; no definite D call. The CDR3 reads CASRKGGFTAGGEAFF. CDR3 DNA: TGTGCCAGCAGGAAAGGTGGGTTCACCGCCGGCGGTGAAGCTTTCTTT.